This T cell receptor beta chain was identified in a study of cytomegalovirus exposure and HLA in healthy donors. This CDR3 contains 14 residues. The germline CDR1 and CDR2 sequences are SGHRS and YFSETQ. V lost 0 bases and J 7 bases, leaving 11 bases between the germline ends. The table came from immunoSEQ multiplex PCR; TCRdb's copy has only in-frame clones and leaves some out. The data show fewer than 95,000 clones, about 93% seen once. Sequencing used PBMCs. The rearrangement links TRBV5-1 to TRBJ2-1, with D hard to call. This sequence was found in a woman aged 18-35 years in good health and CMV-seronegative. DNA for the CDR3: TGCGCCAGCAGCTTGGAACCGATCGGGAATGAGCAGTTCTTC. This sequence encodes CASSLEPIGNEQFF.